This is a list of T cell receptor beta chains from one sample in a study of response to subunit inactivated influenza vaccine. MiXCR was run by TCRdb on the RT-PCR reads, yielding one entry per CDR3 protein. Found here are under 200,000 distinct CDR3 sequences, about an eighth of them singletons; the top ten hold approximately 30%. The same sample was also studied in work on T cells expressing NK-cell markers.

The material was CD8+ T cells sorted from PBMCs, obtained approximately 12 days after vaccination. These receptors were collected from a man aged 50 to 59 who received an inactivated influenza vaccine. Both conserved end residues are part of each CDR3. Each record gives: clone size, J gene, V gene, D gene, CDR3 DNA, CDR3 protein. The D gene is left open where the match is weak. The size of a clone is reported for some rows only, either as once, few or many, or as a class for expanded clones.

abundance: -
j_gene: TRBJ1-1
v_gene: TRBV5-6
d_gene: -
CDR3nt: TGTGCCAGCAGCTTACTTAAGGGCCAACCTCAGAACACTGAAGCTTTCTTT
CDR3aa: CASSLLKGQPQNTEAFF

abundance: few
j_gene: TRBJ1-5
v_gene: TRBV6-1
d_gene: -
CDR3nt: TGTGCCAGCATCCCGGGACAAGGCAATCAGCCCCAGCATTTT
CDR3aa: CASIPGQGNQPQHF

abundance: -
j_gene: TRBJ2-1
v_gene: TRBV7-3
d_gene: TRBD2
CDR3nt: TGTGCCAGCAGCTTAAACGGCGGGAGGGCCGATGAGCAGTTCTTC
CDR3aa: CASSLNGGRADEQFF

abundance: many
j_gene: TRBJ2-2
v_gene: TRBV10-3
d_gene: -
CDR3nt: TGTGCCATCAGTGAGTCGGCACACACAAACACCGGGGAGCTGTTTTTT
CDR3aa: CAISESAHTNTGELFF

abundance: -
j_gene: TRBJ2-1
v_gene: TRBV20-1
d_gene: TRBD2
CDR3nt: TGCAGTGCTAGAGGACTAGCGGGAGTCCATGAGCAGTTCTTC
CDR3aa: CSARGLAGVHEQFF

abundance: -
j_gene: TRBJ2-5
v_gene: TRBV5-6
d_gene: TRBD2
CDR3nt: TGTGCCAGCAGCTGGGGGACTAGCACGACGGAGACCCAGTACTTC
CDR3aa: CASSWGTSTTETQYF

abundance: few
j_gene: TRBJ1-6
v_gene: TRBV7-9
d_gene: -
CDR3nt: TGTGCCAGCAGCTTGGACACCGTGAGGGATTCACCCCTCCACTTT
CDR3aa: CASSLDTVRDSPLHF

abundance: -
j_gene: TRBJ1-5
v_gene: TRBV6-2/TRBV6-3
d_gene: -
CDR3nt: TGTGCCAGCAGTTACATGGGAGCTCAGCCCCAGCATTTT
CDR3aa: CASSYMGAQPQHF

abundance: -
j_gene: TRBJ2-5
v_gene: TRBV24-1
d_gene: -
CDR3nt: TGTGCCACCAGTGATCTCACGGTGGGGGTCGGGCAAGAGACCCAGTACTTC
CDR3aa: CATSDLTVGVGQETQYF

abundance: few
j_gene: TRBJ2-7
v_gene: TRBV28
d_gene: TRBD1
CDR3nt: TGTGCCAGCAGTCCTATGACAGGGAGTTACGAGCAGTACTTC
CDR3aa: CASSPMTGSYEQYF

abundance: -
j_gene: TRBJ2-3
v_gene: TRBV12-3/TRBV12-4
d_gene: TRBD2
CDR3nt: TGTGCCAGCAGAAGCGGGGGAAGCACAGATACGCAGTATTTT
CDR3aa: CASRSGGSTDTQYF

abundance: -
j_gene: TRBJ2-3
v_gene: TRBV12-3/TRBV12-4
d_gene: TRBD2
CDR3nt: TGTGCCAGCAGTTTATTCGGGGGGACAGATACGCAGTATTTT
CDR3aa: CASSLFGGTDTQYF

abundance: few
j_gene: TRBJ2-7
v_gene: TRBV18
d_gene: -
CDR3nt: TGTGCCAGCTCACCTACGGGACGGACCTTCTACGAGCAGTACTTC
CDR3aa: CASSPTGRTFYEQYF

abundance: few
j_gene: TRBJ2-3
v_gene: TRBV29-1
d_gene: TRBD1
CDR3nt: TGCAGCGTTGATGGGACAGGGTATCCCACAGATACGCAGTATTTT
CDR3aa: CSVDGTGYPTDTQYF

abundance: -
j_gene: TRBJ2-2
v_gene: TRBV27
d_gene: TRBD2
CDR3nt: TGTGCCAGCAGTCCGGGACTAGCGCCCACCGGGGAGCTGTTTTTT
CDR3aa: CASSPGLAPTGELFF

abundance: -
j_gene: TRBJ2-2
v_gene: TRBV4-1
d_gene: -
CDR3nt: TGCGCCAGCAGCCAAAGGGGCGGGGGCAGCACCGGGGAGCTGTTTTTT
CDR3aa: CASSQRGGGSTGELFF

abundance: -
j_gene: TRBJ2-7
v_gene: TRBV29-1
d_gene: TRBD1
CDR3nt: TGCAGCGTTGGTGGGACAGGACTCTACGAGCAGTACTTC
CDR3aa: CSVGGTGLYEQYF

abundance: -
j_gene: TRBJ2-3
v_gene: TRBV6-5
d_gene: -
CDR3nt: TGTGCCAGCAGTTCCGGGACTCCCACAGATACGCAGTATTTT
CDR3aa: CASSSGTPTDTQYF

abundance: few
j_gene: TRBJ2-5
v_gene: TRBV25-1
d_gene: -
CDR3nt: TGTGCCAGCAGTAGGGTAGCTCTGGAGACCCAGTACTTC
CDR3aa: CASSRVALETQYF

abundance: -
j_gene: TRBJ2-3
v_gene: TRBV7-9
d_gene: -
CDR3nt: TGTGCCAGCAGCTTAGCGCGTCCGGATACGCAGTATTTT
CDR3aa: CASSLARPDTQYF

abundance: many
j_gene: TRBJ2-6
v_gene: TRBV7-8
d_gene: TRBD1
CDR3nt: TGTGCCAGCAGCTCGACAGGGCCTGGGGCCAACGTCCTGACTTTC
CDR3aa: CASSSTGPGANVLTF

abundance: few
j_gene: TRBJ2-1
v_gene: TRBV20-1
d_gene: -
CDR3nt: TGCAGTGCTAGAGACTGGAGCTCCTACAATGAGCAGTTCTTC
CDR3aa: CSARDWSSYNEQFF

abundance: few
j_gene: TRBJ2-7
v_gene: TRBV27
d_gene: -
CDR3nt: TGTGCCAGCAGTTGGGCAGGCGCCTCCTACGAGCAGTACTTC
CDR3aa: CASSWAGASYEQYF

abundance: many
j_gene: TRBJ2-3
v_gene: TRBV7-6
d_gene: TRBD2
CDR3nt: TGTGCCAGCAGCATAGGGACTAGCGGGAGCACAGATACGCAGTATTTT
CDR3aa: CASSIGTSGSTDTQYF

abundance: -
j_gene: TRBJ1-1
v_gene: TRBV2
d_gene: -
CDR3nt: TGTGCCAGCAGTGAAGGCCCCCGGGTGGAAGCTTTCTTT
CDR3aa: CASSEGPRVEAFF

abundance: few
j_gene: TRBJ1-3
v_gene: TRBV2
d_gene: -
CDR3nt: TGTGCCAGCAGGTCATCAGGGTCCTCTGGAAACACCATATATTTT
CDR3aa: CASRSSGSSGNTIYF

abundance: few
j_gene: TRBJ2-7
v_gene: TRBV7-9
d_gene: -
CDR3nt: TGTGCCAGCGAGGGGGACGAGCAGTACTTC
CDR3aa: CASEGDEQYF

abundance: -
j_gene: TRBJ2-5
v_gene: TRBV25-1
d_gene: -
CDR3nt: TGTGCCAGCAGTGAAGGGGGACTGAAGTACCAAGAGACCCAGTACTTC
CDR3aa: CASSEGGLKYQETQYF

abundance: many
j_gene: TRBJ1-1
v_gene: TRBV6-2/TRBV6-3
d_gene: -
CDR3nt: TGTGCCAGCTGTTCTGGGGGGGTGTACACTGAAGCTTTCTTT
CDR3aa: CASCSGGVYTEAFF

abundance: few
j_gene: TRBJ2-7
v_gene: TRBV10-3
d_gene: -
CDR3nt: TGTGCCATCAGCCAGGGGAGCGGTTTCTACGAGCAGTACTTC
CDR3aa: CAISQGSGFYEQYF

abundance: many
j_gene: TRBJ2-3
v_gene: TRBV7-8
d_gene: TRBD1
CDR3nt: TGTGCCAGCAGCTTGACAGGGTGGGGCACAGATACGCAGTATTTT
CDR3aa: CASSLTGWGTDTQYF

abundance: -
j_gene: TRBJ1-1
v_gene: TRBV4-2
d_gene: -
CDR3nt: TGTGCCAGCAGCCAAGATCCAGAGGACACTGAAGCTTTCTTT
CDR3aa: CASSQDPEDTEAFF

abundance: few
j_gene: TRBJ2-5
v_gene: TRBV14
d_gene: TRBD1
CDR3nt: TGTGCCAGCAGCTTATGGGACAGGGCAGAGACCCAGTACTTC
CDR3aa: CASSLWDRAETQYF

abundance: -
j_gene: TRBJ2-1
v_gene: TRBV20-1
d_gene: -
CDR3nt: TGCAGTGCTAGATCCCATAGCGCGGAGGGGATCAGGGCGGATGAGCAGTTCTTC
CDR3aa: CSARSHSAEGIRADEQFF

abundance: -
j_gene: TRBJ2-1
v_gene: TRBV20-1
d_gene: TRBD2
CDR3nt: TGCAGTGCTGGACCGCTATTGGGGGGGTCCAATGAGCAGTTCTTC
CDR3aa: CSAGPLLGGSNEQFF

abundance: many
j_gene: TRBJ2-5
v_gene: TRBV4-3
d_gene: -
CDR3nt: TGCGCCAGCAGCCAAGATCATATGGGCCCAGGGACCCAGTACTTC
CDR3aa: CASSQDHMGPGTQYF

abundance: many
j_gene: TRBJ2-3
v_gene: TRBV12-3/TRBV12-4
d_gene: -
CDR3nt: TGTGCCAGCAGTCCGTCGAGTACGCAGTATTTT
CDR3aa: CASSPSSTQYF

abundance: many
j_gene: TRBJ2-1
v_gene: TRBV4-2
d_gene: -
CDR3nt: TGTGCCAGCAGCCAAGTTATCTCGGGATCTTCGGATGAGCAGTTCTTC
CDR3aa: CASSQVISGSSDEQFF

abundance: few
j_gene: TRBJ2-7
v_gene: TRBV11-2
d_gene: TRBD2
CDR3nt: TGTGCCAGCAGCTTAGGACTAGCGAGTTCCTACGAGCAGTACTTC
CDR3aa: CASSLGLASSYEQYF

abundance: many
j_gene: TRBJ2-5
v_gene: TRBV6-5
d_gene: -
CDR3nt: TGTGCCAGCAGTTCCGGGGAGACCCAGTACTTC
CDR3aa: CASSSGETQYF

abundance: few
j_gene: TRBJ1-2
v_gene: TRBV12-3/TRBV12-4
d_gene: -
CDR3nt: TGTGCCAGCAGGGATCTACGGACGGCCGACTCCGGCTATGGCTACACCTTC
CDR3aa: CASRDLRTADSGYGYTF

abundance: many
j_gene: TRBJ1-4
v_gene: TRBV7-8
d_gene: TRBD1
CDR3nt: TGTGCCAGCAGCCGGGACAGGGAGGATTCGACTAATGAAAAACTGTTTTTT
CDR3aa: CASSRDREDSTNEKLFF

abundance: few
j_gene: TRBJ2-5
v_gene: TRBV7-8
d_gene: -
CDR3nt: TGTGCCAGCAGCTTCGGGGTGGGGGCCCAAAGAGGGACCCAGTACTTC
CDR3aa: CASSFGVGAQRGTQYF

abundance: few
j_gene: TRBJ2-7
v_gene: TRBV4-1
d_gene: -
CDR3nt: TGCGCCAGCAGCTCCATCCGGGACGGACCCTACGAGCAGTACTTC
CDR3aa: CASSSIRDGPYEQYF

abundance: few
j_gene: TRBJ2-5
v_gene: TRBV11-1
d_gene: -
CDR3nt: TGTGCCAGCAGCTTAACTATAGGGCAAGAGACCCAGTACTTC
CDR3aa: CASSLTIGQETQYF

abundance: many
j_gene: TRBJ1-2
v_gene: TRBV6-6
d_gene: -
CDR3nt: TGTGCCAGCAGTTACGTCCAGGTGTATGGCTACACCTTC
CDR3aa: CASSYVQVYGYTF